The 4 T cell receptor beta chains reported below all come from one sample, sequenced in a study of PD-L1 blockade in urothelial cancer. Profiling relied on immunoSEQ multiplex PCR, and the TCRdb table lists in-frame clones only, not all of them. The data show 25,000 to 30,000 clones, with about four fifths seen just once and approximately 3.5% held by the top ten. Time point reported: peripheral blood 6 weeks after treatment start. The specimen was PBMCs, collected around atezolizumab (anti-PD-L1) treatment. The receptors stem from a man between 65 and 85 years old with urothelial cancer.

The chain combines TRBV5-1 with TRBJ1-1; D may be TRBD1 (5 bases). V gave up 4 bases and J gave up 7 bases, with 17 bases separating them. The CDR3 is 14 amino acids. Looked up from germline, CDR1 is SGHRS and CDR2 is YFSETQ. The CDR3 protein is CASSPAAGQGEAFF. The CDR3 bases are TGCGCCAGCAGCCCAGCCGCGGGGCAGGGTGAAGCTTTCTTT.

The rearrangement links TRBV30 to TRBJ2-5; 8 nucleotides align to TRBD2. V dropped 1 base and J dropped 4; count of bases not matched to a gene: 11. CDR3 length: 16 amino acids. Germline loops: CDR1 GTSNPN, CDR2 SVGIG (reference sequence). The CDR3 bases are TGTGCCTGGAGTGCGGGAGGGCCAGGTTTTCGAGAGACCCAGTACTTC. Its protein is CAWSAGGPGFRETQYF.

This clone has a handful of counts. The chain is built from TRBV5-5 and TRBJ2-7; 9 bases are a match to TRBD1. This CDR3 is built from 14 residues. Germline V gives CDR1 SGHKS, CDR2 YYEKEE (reference sequence). The V segment lost 5 bases and the J segment 4 bases; nucleotides outside the gene matches: 7. This CDR3 is CASRAGTGRYEQYF. DNA for the CDR3: TGTGCCAGCAGGGCCGGGACAGGGCGTTACGAGCAGTACTTC.

The V call is TRBV5-1, the J call TRBJ1-1, with TRBD1 matching 7 bases. The CDR3 is made up of 17 amino acids. The junction had 9 bases not matched to a gene; V was cut back by 0 bases and J by 1 base. Germline lookup yields CDR1 SGHRS and CDR2 YFSETQ. The CDR3 DNA sequence: TGCGCCAGCAGCTTGGCCTGGACAGGACTCACGAACACTGAAGCTTTCTTT. It is translated as CASSLAWTGLTNTEAFF. The whole variable domain, remainder taken from reference TRBV5-1 and TRBJ1-1, is KAGVTQTPRYLIKTRGQQVTLSCSPISGHRSVSWYQQTPGQGLQFLFEYFSETQRNKGNFPGRFSGRQFSNSRSEMNVSTLELGDSALYLCASSLAWTGLTNTEAFFGQGTRLTVV.